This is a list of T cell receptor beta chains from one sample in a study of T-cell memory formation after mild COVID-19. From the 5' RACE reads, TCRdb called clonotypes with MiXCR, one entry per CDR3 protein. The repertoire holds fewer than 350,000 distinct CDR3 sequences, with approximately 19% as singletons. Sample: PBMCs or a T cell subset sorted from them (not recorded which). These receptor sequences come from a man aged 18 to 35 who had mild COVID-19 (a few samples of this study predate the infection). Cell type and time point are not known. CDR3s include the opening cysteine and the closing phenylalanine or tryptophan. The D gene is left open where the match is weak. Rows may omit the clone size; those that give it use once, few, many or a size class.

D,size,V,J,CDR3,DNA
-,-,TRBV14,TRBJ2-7,CASSQGRVYEQYF,TGTGCCAGCAGCCAAGGCAGGGTCTACGAGCAGTACTTC
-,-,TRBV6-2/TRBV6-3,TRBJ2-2,CASSLSEIGELFF,TGTGCCAGCAGTTTGTCGGAGATCGGGGAGCTGTTTTTT
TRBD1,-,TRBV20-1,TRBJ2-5,CSARGRTGLETQYF,TGCAGTGCTAGAGGCCGGACAGGATTAGAGACCCAGTACTTC
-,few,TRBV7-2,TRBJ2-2,CASRFGYTTGELFF,TGTGCCAGCAGATTCGGTTACACCACCGGGGAGCTGTTTTTT
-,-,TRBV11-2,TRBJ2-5,CASTQTTGIGLKTQYF,TGTGCCAGCACCCAAACCACAGGGATAGGACTAAAGACCCAGTACTTC
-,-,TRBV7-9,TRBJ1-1,CASSRAGTEAFF,TGTGCCAGCAGCCGGGCAGGGACTGAAGCTTTCTTT
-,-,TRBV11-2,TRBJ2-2,CASSFLIENTGELFF,TGTGCCAGCAGCTTTTTGATAGAGAACACCGGGGAGCTGTTTTTT
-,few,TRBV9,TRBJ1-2,CASSVEIGAAGYTF,TGTGCCAGCAGCGTAGAAATAGGGGCGGCCGGCTACACCTTC
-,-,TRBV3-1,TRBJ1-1,CASSPARGRMNTEAFF,TGTGCCAGCAGCCCAGCCCGGGGGAGGATGAACACTGAAGCTTTCTTT
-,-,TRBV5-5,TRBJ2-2,CASSLDGQLRGELFF,TGTGCCAGCAGCTTAGATGGACAGTTGCGCGGGGAGCTGTTTTTT
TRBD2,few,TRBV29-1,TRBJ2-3,CSVSTSGGLGNTQYF,TGCAGCGTTAGCACTAGCGGGGGGTTAGGTAATACGCAGTATTTT
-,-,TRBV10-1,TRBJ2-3,CASNRGNTDTQYF,TGCGCCAGCAATCGGGGGAACACAGATACGCAGTATTTT
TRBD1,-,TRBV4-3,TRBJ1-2,CASSQDRGGGNGYTF,TGCGCCAGCAGCCAAGATCGAGGGGGCGGAAATGGCTACACCTTC
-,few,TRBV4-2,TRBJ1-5,CASSHDRLGNQPQHF,TGTGCCAGCAGCCATGACCGGCTAGGGAATCAGCCCCAGCATTTT
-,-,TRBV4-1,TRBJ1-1,CASSPTDSLNTEAFF,TGCGCCAGCAGCCCAACTGACAGCCTAAACACTGAAGCTTTCTTT
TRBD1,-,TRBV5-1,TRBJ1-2,CASSPDTRQGGANYGYTF,TGCGCCAGCAGCCCAGACACAAGACAGGGAGGAGCTAACTATGGCTACACCTTC
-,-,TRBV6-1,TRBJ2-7,CASKVVGGIYEQYF,TGTGCCAGCAAGGTAGTTGGGGGTATCTACGAGCAGTACTTC
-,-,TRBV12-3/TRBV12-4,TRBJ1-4,CASSARHLPPEKLFF,TGTGCCAGCAGTGCTCGACATTTACCGCCCGAAAAACTGTTTTTT
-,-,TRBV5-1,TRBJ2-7,CASSLEAGYEQYF,TGCGCCAGCAGCTTGGAAGCTGGCTACGAGCAGTACTTC
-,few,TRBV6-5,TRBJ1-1,CASSYHLREENTEAFF,TGTGCCAGCAGTTACCACCTGAGGGAGGAGAACACTGAAGCTTTCTTT
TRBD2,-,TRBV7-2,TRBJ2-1,CASSSSPREAAGDNEQFF,TGTGCCAGCAGCTCCTCCCCCCGGGAGGCTGCCGGAGACAATGAGCAGTTCTTC
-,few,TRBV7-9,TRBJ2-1,CASSLFGREQFF,TGTGCCAGCAGCTTATTCGGCCGGGAGCAGTTCTTC
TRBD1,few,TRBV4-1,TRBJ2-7,CASSQDRDRSFYEQYF,TGCGCCAGCAGCCAGGACCGGGACAGGTCCTTCTACGAGCAGTACTTC
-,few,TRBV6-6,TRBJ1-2,CASLKSHGYTF,TGTGCCAGCCTTAAGTCGCATGGCTACACCTTC
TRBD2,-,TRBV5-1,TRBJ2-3,CASSLDSGDTDTQYF,TGCGCCAGCAGCTTGGATAGCGGGGACACAGATACGCAGTATTTT
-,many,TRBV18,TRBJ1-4,CASSPQKGPEGKLFF,TGTGCCAGCTCACCGCAAAAGGGCCCCGAAGGAAAACTGTTTTTT
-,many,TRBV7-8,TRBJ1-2,CASSFVSVPGPRSGYTF,TGTGCCAGCAGCTTCGTCTCGGTACCGGGACCCAGGAGTGGCTACACCTTC
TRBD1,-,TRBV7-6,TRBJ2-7,CASSFLNRDSSYEQYF,TGTGCCAGCAGCTTCTTAAACCGGGACAGCTCTTACGAGCAGTACTTC
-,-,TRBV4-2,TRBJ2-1,CASSFRVTRINEQFF,TGTGCCAGCAGCTTCCGGGTCACCCGGATTAATGAGCAGTTCTTC
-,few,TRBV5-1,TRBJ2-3,CASSLAAYTDTQYF,TGCGCCAGCAGCTTGGCGGCGTACACAGATACGCAGTATTTT
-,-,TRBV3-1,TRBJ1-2,CASSQGPVTRRGYTF,TGTGCCAGCAGCCAAGGGCCGGTGACTAGGCGGGGCTACACCTTC
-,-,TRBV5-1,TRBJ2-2,CASSLFGGVNTGELFF,TGCGCCAGCAGCTTATTCGGAGGGGTGAACACCGGGGAGCTGTTTTTT